Presented here are 2 T cell receptor beta chains from one specimen sequenced in a study of neoadjuvant anti-PD-1 for oral cavity cancer. Libraries were prepared by immunoSEQ multiplex PCR; TCRdb keeps only in-frame clonotypes and omits some of them. The sample has about 16,000 clones, around three fifths seen once; the top ten hold 2.8%. The specimen was PBMCs, collected before nivolumab (anti-PD-1) treatment. The receptors originated from a person aged 35-79 years with oral cavity squamous cell carcinoma.

This chain uses TRBV15 with TRBJ2-3; D remains unclear. V shed 0 bases and J shed 2 bases, with 6 bases lying between them. Germline V gene lookup returns CDR1 LNHNV and CDR2 YYDKDF (reference sequence). This CDR3 is 14 amino acids long. This CDR3 reads CATSRDGSTDTQYF. Here the CDR3 DNA reads TGTGCCACCAGCAGAGATGGATCCACAGATACGCAGTATTTT.

The rearrangement joins TRBV5-6 to TRBJ2-2; D uncertain. Deletions cut 4 bases from V and 6 bases from J, with 7 bases between. Germline V CDR1 and CDR2: SGHDT, YYEEEE. The CDR3 is 12 residues long. The CDR3 is CASSPMAGELFF. The CDR3 DNA reads TGTGCCAGCAGCCCTATGGCCGGGGAGCTGTTTTTT.